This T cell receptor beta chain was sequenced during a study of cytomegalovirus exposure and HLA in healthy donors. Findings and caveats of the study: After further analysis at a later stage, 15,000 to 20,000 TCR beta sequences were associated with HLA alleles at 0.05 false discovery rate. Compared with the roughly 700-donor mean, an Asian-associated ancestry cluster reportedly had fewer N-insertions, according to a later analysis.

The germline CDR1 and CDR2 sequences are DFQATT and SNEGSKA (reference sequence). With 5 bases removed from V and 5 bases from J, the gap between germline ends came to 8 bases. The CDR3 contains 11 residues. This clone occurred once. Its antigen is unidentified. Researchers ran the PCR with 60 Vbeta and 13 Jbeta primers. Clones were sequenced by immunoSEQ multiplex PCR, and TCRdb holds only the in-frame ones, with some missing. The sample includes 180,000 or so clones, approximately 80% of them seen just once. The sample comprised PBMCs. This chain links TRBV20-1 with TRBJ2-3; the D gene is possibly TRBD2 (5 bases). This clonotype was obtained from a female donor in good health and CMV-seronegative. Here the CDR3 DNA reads TGCAGTGCTGGACTGCTAGATACGCAGTATTTT. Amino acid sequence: CSAGLLDTQYF.